The next 18 T cell receptor beta chains were all read from a single sample in a study of cytomegalovirus exposure and HLA in healthy donors. Primers: 60 Vbeta forward and 13 Jbeta reverse. Assay: immunoSEQ multiplex PCR; the TCRdb copy retains only in-frame clones and omits some. The sample holds around 78,000 clones, roughly 63% seen once. Specimen: PBMCs. The receptor set was obtained from a man aged 25-40 years in good health and CMV-seropositive.

This rearrangement joins TRBV7-8 to TRBJ2-7, with 10 bases matching TRBD2. J gave up 5 bases and V 1 base, and 5 bases lay outside the gene matches. In germline, CDR1 is SGHVS, CDR2 FQNEAQ. The CDR3 is made up of 15 amino acids. The CDR3 here is CASSLVSLAGDEQYF. CDR3 sequence (DNA): TGTGCCAGCAGCTTAGTGTCGCTAGCGGGGGACGAGCAGTACTTC.

This sequence joins TRBV2 and TRBJ2-7; no clear D gene. This CDR3 comprises 12 residues. Germline assignment: CDR1 SNHLY and CDR2 FYNNEI. Trimming left V 8 bases short and J 2 bases short, with 10 bases between. The CDR3 sequence is CASVAAPYEQYF. The CDR3 nucleotides read TGTGCCAGCGTGGCGGCCCCCTACGAGCAGTACTTC. Using reference TRBV2 and TRBJ2-7 for the parts outside the CDR3, the full variable domain is EPEVTQTPSHQVTQMGQEVILRCVPISNHLYFYWYRQILGQKVEFLVSFYNNEISEKSEIFDDQFSVERPDGSNFTLKIRSTKLEDSAMYFCASVAAPYEQYFGPGTRLTVT.

The CDR3 protein is CATSRGKGTGPTDTQYF. CDR3 nucleotides: TGTGCCACCAGCAGAGGAAAGGGGACAGGACCCACAGATACGCAGTATTTT. V and J are TRBV15 and TRBJ2-3; 8 nucleotides line up with TRBD1. The V and J ends lost 1 base and 2 bases, in that order; junction bases with no gene match: 8. Germline values: CDR1 LNHNV, CDR2 YYDKDF (reference sequence). This CDR3 region has 17 residues.

This rearrangement joins TRBV7-7 to TRBJ2-5, with D tentatively TRBD1 (5 bases). Deletions cut 3 bases from V and 3 bases from J, with 8 bases between. Germline CDR1 and CDR2: SSHAT and FNYEAQ (reference sequence). The CDR3 totals 13 residues. The CDR3 nucleotides are TGTGCCAGCAGCTTTGCCAGGGAAGAGACCCAGTACTTC. Translation: CASSFAREETQYF.

V is TRBV6-4 and J is TRBJ2-6; TRBD1 agrees at 10 bases. The germline gives CDR1 MRHNA, CDR2 SNTAGT. V lost 2 bases and J lost 1; bases outside the gene matches: 8. This CDR3 contains 19 residues. CDR3 region: CASSDSGTGDVSGANVLTF. As DNA, the CDR3 is TGTGCCAGCAGTGACAGCGGGACAGGGGACGTATCTGGGGCCAACGTCCTGACTTTC.

This clone turned up a few times. The chain is built from TRBV5-1 and TRBJ2-7; 8 positions agree with TRBD2. V lost 0 bases and J lost 5; bases outside the gene matches: 7. Germline V CDR1 and CDR2: SGHRS, YFSETQ. This CDR3 comprises 15 residues. CDR3 amino acids: CASSLEGPLADEQYF. The CDR3 DNA reads TGCGCCAGCAGCTTGGAAGGTCCACTAGCGGACGAGCAGTACTTC.

The J gene is TRBJ1-2, the V gene TRBV5-1; TRBD1 matches at 8 bases. The CDR3 has 15 amino acids. With 2 bases clipped from V and 0 bases from J, the junction kept 3 bases outside the gene matches. Germline lookup yields CDR1 SGHRS and CDR2 YFSETQ. The CDR3 DNA is TGCGCCAGCAGCTTAGGACAGGGAGCTAACTATGGCTACACCTTC. Translation: CASSLGQGANYGYTF.

The chain recombines TRBV28 with TRBJ1-4; a weak D match, TRBD1 (5 bases). CDR3 size: 18 residues. V was trimmed by 4 bases and J by 4 bases, leaving 22 bases between them. Germline CDR1 reads MDHEN; CDR2 reads SYDVKM. CDR3 DNA: TGTGCCAGCAGTTCAAAAGGGGCGGATCTGTTTGATAATGAAAAACTGTTTTTT. Encoded protein: CASSSKGADLFDNEKLFF. Together with reference TRBV28 and TRBJ1-4, the CDR3 gives the full variable domain: DVKVTQSSRYLVKRTGEKVFLECVQDMDHENMFWYRQDPGLGLRLIYFSYDVKMKEKGDIPEGYSVSREKKERFSLILESASTNQTSMYLCASSSKGADLFDNEKLFFGSGTQLSVL.

In its sample, this clone was seen a few times. This sequence joins TRBV14 and TRBJ2-7, with a weak D call TRBD1 (7 bases). The CDR3 totals 13 residues. Germline-derived CDR1 and CDR2 are SGHDN and FVKESK. The V end lost 0 bases, the J end lost 5 bases, and 8 bases lay between the germline ends. In DNA form, the CDR3 reads TGTGCCAGCAGCCAAGACAGGGGGGACGAGCAGTACTTC. It encodes CASSQDRGDEQYF. Together with reference TRBV14 and TRBJ2-7, the CDR3 gives the full variable domain: EAGVTQFPSHSVIEKGQTVTLRCDPISGHDNLYWYRRVMGKEIKFLLHFVKESKQDESGMPNNRFLAERTGGTYSTLKVQPAELEDSGVYFCASSQDRGDEQYFGPGTRLTVT.

The chain carries TRBV5-1 and TRBJ2-7; D is perhaps TRBD2 (5 bases). The CDR3 has 16 amino acids. Trimming shortened V by 0 bases and J by 4 bases, and 17 bases separated the two germline ends. Germline CDR1 is SGHRS and CDR2 is YFSETQ. The CDR3 region has the DNA TGCGCCAGCAGCTTGGGGTGGACTTCCCTCCCTTACGAGCAGTACTTC. Encoded protein: CASSLGWTSLPYEQYF.

The gene calls are TRBV2 and TRBJ2-7; 10 nucleotides line up with TRBD1. The CDR3 contains 13 residues. The V segment lost 5 bases and the J segment 7 bases; nucleotides outside the gene matches: 5. The V gene's germline CDR1 is SNHLY and CDR2 FYNNEI. Here the CDR3 reads CASSTGTGEEQYF. CDR3 bases: TGTGCCAGCAGTACCGGGACAGGGGAAGAGCAGTACTTC. Combining the CDR3 with reference TRBV2 and TRBJ2-7 gives the whole variable domain EPEVTQTPSHQVTQMGQEVILRCVPISNHLYFYWYRQILGQKVEFLVSFYNNEISEKSEIFDDQFSVERPDGSNFTLKIRSTKLEDSAMYFCASSTGTGEEQYFGPGTRLTVT.

The chain is built from TRBV20-1 and TRBJ2-7; D is unclear. There are 9 residues in the CDR3. CDR1 and CDR2 from the germline V gene are DFQATT and SNEGSKA (reference sequence). As DNA, the CDR3 is TGCAGGCCAGATCACGAGCAGTACTTC. Protein: CRPDHEQYF.

The chain recombines TRBV19 with TRBJ2-7; TRBD2 might be the D (6 bases). Germline V gene data show CDR1 as LNHDA and CDR2 as SQIVND (reference sequence). The CDR3 contains 13 residues. V shed 5 bases and J shed 2 bases, with 10 bases lying between them. The chain's CDR3 is CASSATGAYEQYF. CDR3 nucleotides: TGTGCCAGTAGTGCGACGGGGGCCTACGAGCAGTACTTC.

The gene calls are TRBV28 and TRBJ1-2; 8 nucleotides align to TRBD1. Trimming removed 5 bases from V and 6 bases from J; junction bases left unmatched: 11. This CDR3 spans 15 amino acids. CDR1 and CDR2 (germline): MDHEN, SYDVKM. The CDR3 here is CASSPHRGFWDGYTF. The CDR3 nucleotides read TGTGCCAGCAGTCCCCACAGGGGGTTTTGGGATGGCTACACCTTC.

The chain recombines TRBV4-1 with TRBJ2-6; 7 nucleotides agree with TRBD2. The CDR3 loop spans 17 amino acids. V was pared by 2 bases and J by 5 bases, with 9 bases of the junction left unmatched. Germline V gene sequence: CDR1 MGHRA, CDR2 YSYEKL. Written as DNA, the CDR3 is TGCGCCAGCAGCCAACAAACTGACAGCGGGAGGGCCAACGTCCTGACTTTC. It yields the protein CASSQQTDSGRANVLTF.

The chain uses TRBV11-2 and TRBJ1-5, with a possible D match to TRBD1 (5 bases). The CDR3 runs to 12 residues. Trimming cost V 9 bases and J 3 bases, with 9 bases left between them. Germline loops: CDR1 SGHAT, CDR2 FQNNGV. The CDR3 is CASQGSNQPQHF. In DNA, the CDR3 is TGTGCCAGTCAGGGTTCCAATCAGCCCCAGCATTTT. The full variable domain, with the rest looked up from reference TRBV11-2 and TRBJ1-5, is EAGVAQSPRYKIIEKRQSVAFWCNPISGHATLYWYQQILGQGPKLLIQFQNNGVVDDSQLPKDRFSAERLKGVDSTLKIQPAKLEDSAVYLCASQGSNQPQHFGDGTRLSIL.

This clone rates as medium-sized. The gene calls are TRBV10-3 and TRBJ2-3; 8 nucleotides agree with TRBD2. J was trimmed by 6 bases and V by 0 bases; bases with no gene match: 8. Germline CDR1 and CDR2: ENHRY and SYGVKD. The length of the CDR3 is 16 residues. This CDR3 is CAISESGLAAMDTQYF. The CDR3, as DNA: TGTGCCATCAGTGAGTCTGGACTAGCAGCCATGGATACGCAGTATTTT.

The chain couples TRBV12-5 to TRBJ1-5, with a tentative D call TRBD1 (5 bases). In germline, CDR1 is LGHNT, CDR2 FRNRAP. The CDR3 totals 16 residues. The V and J ends lost 6 bases and 3 bases respectively, with 18 bases between them. CDR3 bases: TGTGCTAGTGGCTTTGGGGCATCAGGGCTCAATCAGCCCCAGCATTTT. It translates to CASGFGASGLNQPQHF.